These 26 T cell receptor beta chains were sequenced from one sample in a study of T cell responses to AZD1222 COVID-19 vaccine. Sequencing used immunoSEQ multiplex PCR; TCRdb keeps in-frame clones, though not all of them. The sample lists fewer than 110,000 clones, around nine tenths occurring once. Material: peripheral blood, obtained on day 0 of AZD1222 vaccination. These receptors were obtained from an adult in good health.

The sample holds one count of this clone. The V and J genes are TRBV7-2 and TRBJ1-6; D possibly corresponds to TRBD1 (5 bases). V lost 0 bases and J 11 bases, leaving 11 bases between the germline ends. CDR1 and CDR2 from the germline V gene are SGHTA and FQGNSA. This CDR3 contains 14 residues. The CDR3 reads CASSLAPDTPPLHF. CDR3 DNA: TGTGCCAGCAGCTTAGCACCGGACACCCCACCCCTCCACTTT. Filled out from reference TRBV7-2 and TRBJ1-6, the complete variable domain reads GAGVSQSPSNKVTEKGKDVELRCDPISGHTALYWYRQSLGQGLEFLIYFQGNSAPDKSGLPSDRFSAERTGGSVSTLTIQRTQQEDSAVYLCASSLAPDTPPLHFGNGTRLTVT.

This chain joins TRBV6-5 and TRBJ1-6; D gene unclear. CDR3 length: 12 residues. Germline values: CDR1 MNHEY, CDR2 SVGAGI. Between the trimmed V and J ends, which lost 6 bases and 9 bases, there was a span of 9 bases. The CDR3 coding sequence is TGTGCCAGCAGGATGGGGAGTTCACCCCTCCACTTT. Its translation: CASRMGSSPLHF.

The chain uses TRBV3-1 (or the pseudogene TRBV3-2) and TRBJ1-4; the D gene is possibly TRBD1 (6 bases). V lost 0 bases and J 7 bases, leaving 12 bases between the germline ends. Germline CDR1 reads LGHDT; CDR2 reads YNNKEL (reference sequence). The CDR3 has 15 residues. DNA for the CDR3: TGTGCCAGCAGCCAAGATTCGGGGGGCAGTGAAAAACTGTTTTTT. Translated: CASSQDSGGSEKLFF.

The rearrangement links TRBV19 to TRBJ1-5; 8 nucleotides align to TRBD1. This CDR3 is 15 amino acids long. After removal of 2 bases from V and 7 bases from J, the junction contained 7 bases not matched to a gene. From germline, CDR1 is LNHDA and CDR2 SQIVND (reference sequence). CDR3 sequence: CASSIKDRVGQPQHF. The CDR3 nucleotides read TGTGCCAGTAGTATAAAGGACAGGGTTGGACAGCCCCAGCATTTT. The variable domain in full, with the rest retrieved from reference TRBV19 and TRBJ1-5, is DGGITQSPKYLFRKEGQNVTLSCEQNLNHDAMYWYRQDPGQGLRLIYYSQIVNDFQKGDIAEGYSVSREKKESFPLTVTSAQKNPTAFYLCASSIKDRVGQPQHFGDGTRLSIL.

The CDR3 DNA sequence: TGCGCCAGCAGCCAAGTCCCGGGACAGGTGACTGAAGCTTTCTTT. Translating gives CASSQVPGQVTEAFF. The V and J genes are TRBV4-3 and TRBJ1-1, with 8 nucleotides matching TRBD1. V dropped 1 base and J dropped 5; count of bases not matched to a gene: 6. The CDR3 extends over 15 amino acids. Per germline, CDR1 LGHNA and CDR2 YSLEER.

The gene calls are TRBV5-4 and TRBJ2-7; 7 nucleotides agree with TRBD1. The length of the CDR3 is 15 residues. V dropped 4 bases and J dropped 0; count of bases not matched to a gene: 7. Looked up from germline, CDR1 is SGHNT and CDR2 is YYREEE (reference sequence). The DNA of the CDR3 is TGTGCCAGCAGCCATCAGGGGGAGAGCTCCTACGAGCAGTACTTC. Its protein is CASSHQGESSYEQYF.

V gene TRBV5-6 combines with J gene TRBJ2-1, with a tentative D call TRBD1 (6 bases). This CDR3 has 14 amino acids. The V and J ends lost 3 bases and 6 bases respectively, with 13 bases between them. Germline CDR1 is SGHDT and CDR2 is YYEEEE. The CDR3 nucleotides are TGTGCCAGCAGCTCTCCTACAGGGTTCAATGAGCAGTTCTTC. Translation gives CASSSPTGFNEQFF. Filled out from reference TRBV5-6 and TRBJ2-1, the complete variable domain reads DAGVTQSPTHLIKTRGQQVTLRCSPKSGHDTVSWYQQALGQGPQFIFQYYEEEERQRGNFPDRFSGHQFPNYSSELNVNALLLGDSALYLCASSSPTGFNEQFFGPGTRLTVL.

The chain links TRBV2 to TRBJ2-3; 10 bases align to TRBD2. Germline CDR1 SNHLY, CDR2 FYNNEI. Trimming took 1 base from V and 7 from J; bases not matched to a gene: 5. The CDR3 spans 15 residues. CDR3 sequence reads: CASSEVAGGPHTQYF. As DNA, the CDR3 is TGTGCCAGCAGTGAAGTAGCGGGGGGCCCCCATACGCAGTATTTT.

In nucleotides, the CDR3 is TGTGCCAGCAGCCTTCGGACAGCCCCTGTCCGGCAGTACTTC. This sequence encodes CASSLRTAPVRQYF. This chain uses TRBV3-1 (or the pseudogene TRBV3-2) with TRBJ2-7, with D possibly matching TRBD1 (6 bases). The V gene lost 4 bases and the J gene lost 9 bases, with 19 bases spanning the gap. This CDR3 is 14 amino acids long. Germline V gene lookup returns CDR1 LGHDT and CDR2 YNNKEL (reference sequence).

This CDR3 reads CASSQAWGYNSPLHF. As DNA, the CDR3 is TGTGCCAGCAGCCAGGCCTGGGGCTATAATTCACCCCTCCACTTT. The chain couples TRBV4-2 to TRBJ1-6; the D is unclear. Trimming left V 3 bases short and J 3 bases short, with 9 bases between. This CDR3 has 15 amino acids. Germline values: CDR1 LGHNA, CDR2 YNFKEQ.

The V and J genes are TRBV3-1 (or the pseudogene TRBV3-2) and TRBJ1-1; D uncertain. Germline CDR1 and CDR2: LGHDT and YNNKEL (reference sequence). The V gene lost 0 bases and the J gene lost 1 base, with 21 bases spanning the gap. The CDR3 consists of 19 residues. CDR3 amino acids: CASSQEIGGLGRWNTEAFF. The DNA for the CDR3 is TGTGCCAGCAGCCAAGAAATTGGAGGTTTAGGGCGGTGGAACACTGAAGCTTTCTTT.

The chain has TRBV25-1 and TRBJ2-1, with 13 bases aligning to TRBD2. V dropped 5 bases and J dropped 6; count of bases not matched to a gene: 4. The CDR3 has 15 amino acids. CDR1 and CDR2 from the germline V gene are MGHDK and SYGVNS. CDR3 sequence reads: CASSRLAGGINEQFF. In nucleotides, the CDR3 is TGTGCCAGCAGTAGACTAGCGGGGGGAATCAATGAGCAGTTCTTC. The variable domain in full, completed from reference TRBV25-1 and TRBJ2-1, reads EADIYQTPRYLVIGTGKKITLECSQTMGHDKMYWYQQDPGMELHLIHYSYGVNSTEKGDLSSESTVSRIRTEHFPLTLESARPSHTSQYLCASSRLAGGINEQFFGPGTRLTVL.

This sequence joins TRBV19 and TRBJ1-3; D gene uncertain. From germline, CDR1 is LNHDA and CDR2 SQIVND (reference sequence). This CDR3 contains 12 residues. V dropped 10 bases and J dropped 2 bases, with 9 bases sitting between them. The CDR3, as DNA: TGTGCCACCCTCAACCCTGGAAACACCATATATTTT. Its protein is CATLNPGNTIYF.

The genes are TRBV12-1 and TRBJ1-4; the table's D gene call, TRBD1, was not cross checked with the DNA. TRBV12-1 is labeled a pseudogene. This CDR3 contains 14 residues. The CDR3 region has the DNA TGTGCCAGCAGCTTACAGGGACGCTTGGAAAAACTGTTTTTT. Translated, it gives CASSLQGRLEKLFF.

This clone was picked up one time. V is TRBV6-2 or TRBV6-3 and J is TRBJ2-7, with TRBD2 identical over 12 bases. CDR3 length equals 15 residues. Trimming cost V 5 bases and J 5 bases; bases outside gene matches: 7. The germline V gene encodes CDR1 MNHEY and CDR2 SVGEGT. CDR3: CASSLLAGGPDEQYF. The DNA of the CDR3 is TGTGCCAGCAGTCTTCTAGCGGGGGGGCCGGACGAGCAGTACTTC.

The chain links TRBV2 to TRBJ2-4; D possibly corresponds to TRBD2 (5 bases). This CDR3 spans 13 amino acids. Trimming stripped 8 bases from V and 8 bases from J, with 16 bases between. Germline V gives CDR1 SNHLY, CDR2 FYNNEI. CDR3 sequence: CASLPEGWDIQYF. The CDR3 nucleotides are TGTGCCAGCCTTCCTGAGGGTTGGGACATTCAGTACTTC.

The CDR3, as DNA: TGTGCCAGCAGCTTAGAGGCCAGCTCTAACTATGGCTACACCTTC. Protein sequence: CASSLEASSNYGYTF. The J gene is TRBJ1-2, the V gene TRBV7-2; D is unresolved. Trimming took off 1 base at V and 0 bases at J, with 9 bases between the two ends. The CDR3 sequence is 15 residues long. Per germline, CDR1 SGHTA and CDR2 FQGNSA.

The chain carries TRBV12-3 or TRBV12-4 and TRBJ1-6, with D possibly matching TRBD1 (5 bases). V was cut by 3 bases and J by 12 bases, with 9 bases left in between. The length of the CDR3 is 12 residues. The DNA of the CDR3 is TGTGCCAGCAGTTTGGGACCAGGACCCCTCCACTTT. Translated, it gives CASSLGPGPLHF.

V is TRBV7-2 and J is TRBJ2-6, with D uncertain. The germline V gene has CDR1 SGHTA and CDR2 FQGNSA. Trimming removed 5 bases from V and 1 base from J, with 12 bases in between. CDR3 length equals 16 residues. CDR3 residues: CASSPLPTSGANVLTF. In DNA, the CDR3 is TGTGCCAGCAGCCCCCTCCCGACTTCTGGGGCCAACGTCCTGACTTTC.

CDR3 region: CASSHKGTSGLLLTDTQYF. The CDR3, as DNA: TGTGCCAGCAGCCACAAAGGGACTAGCGGGTTACTCCTCACAGATACGCAGTATTTT. V gene TRBV7-9 combines with J gene TRBJ2-3, with TRBD2 matching over 12 bases. The CDR3 has 19 amino acids. The germline CDR1 and CDR2 sequences are SEHNR and FQNEAQ (reference sequence). V was pared by 5 bases and J by 2 bases, with 14 bases of the junction left unmatched.

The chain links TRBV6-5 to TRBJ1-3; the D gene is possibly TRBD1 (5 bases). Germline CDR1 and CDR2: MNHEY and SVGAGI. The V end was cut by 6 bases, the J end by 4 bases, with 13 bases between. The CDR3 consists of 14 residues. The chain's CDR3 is CASRLGDQGNTIYF. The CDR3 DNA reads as TGTGCCAGCAGGTTGGGGGACCAAGGAAACACCATATATTTT.

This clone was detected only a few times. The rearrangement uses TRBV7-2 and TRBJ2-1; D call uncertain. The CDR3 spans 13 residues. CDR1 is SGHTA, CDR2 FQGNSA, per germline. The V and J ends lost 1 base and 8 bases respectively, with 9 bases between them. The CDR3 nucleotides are TGTGCCAGCAGCTTAGACCGTCTTTATGAGCAGTTCTTC. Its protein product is CASSLDRLYEQFF.

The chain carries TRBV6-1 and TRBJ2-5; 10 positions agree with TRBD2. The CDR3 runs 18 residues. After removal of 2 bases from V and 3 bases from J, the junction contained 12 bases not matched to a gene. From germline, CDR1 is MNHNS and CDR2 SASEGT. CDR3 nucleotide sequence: TGTGCCAGCAGTGAACTACGAGCGGGGGGGCTTTATGAAGAGACCCAGTACTTC. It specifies CASSELRAGGLYEETQYF.

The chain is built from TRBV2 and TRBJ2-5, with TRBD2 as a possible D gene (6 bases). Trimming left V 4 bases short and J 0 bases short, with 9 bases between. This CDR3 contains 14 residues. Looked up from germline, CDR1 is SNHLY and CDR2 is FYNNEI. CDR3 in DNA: TGTGCCAGCAGTGTGGACTACAACCAAGAGACCCAGTACTTC. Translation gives CASSVDYNQETQYF.

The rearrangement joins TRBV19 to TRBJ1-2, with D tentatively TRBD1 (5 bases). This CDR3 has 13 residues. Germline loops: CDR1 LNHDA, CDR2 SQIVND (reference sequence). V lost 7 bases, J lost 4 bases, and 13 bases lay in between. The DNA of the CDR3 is TGTGCCAGTAATGAGGGGCCTGGCTATGGCTACACCTTC. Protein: CASNEGPGYGYTF.

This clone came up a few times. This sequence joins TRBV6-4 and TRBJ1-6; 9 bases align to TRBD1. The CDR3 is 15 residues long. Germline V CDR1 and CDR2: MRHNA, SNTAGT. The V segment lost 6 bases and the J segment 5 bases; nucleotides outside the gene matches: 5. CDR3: CASSPRTGDNSPLHF. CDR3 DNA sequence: TGTGCCAGCAGCCCTAGGACAGGGGATAATTCACCCCTCCACTTT.